A single sample is the source of the 32 T cell receptor beta chains below, sequenced in a study of cytomegalovirus exposure and HLA in healthy donors. PCR involved 60 Vbeta and 13 Jbeta primers. Sequencing was performed with immunoSEQ multiplex PCR; in TCRdb, only in-frame clones are kept and a portion is missing. The top ten hold about 2.4% of the sample, which has around 140,000 clones, 75% to 85% seen once. The material sequenced was PBMCs. These receptors were taken from a young woman in good health and CMV-seropositive.

V usage is TRBV19 and J usage is TRBJ1-4, with D maybe TRBD1 (6 bases). V was clipped by 9 bases and J by 5 bases, with 10 bases between them. Germline V gene data show CDR1 as LNHDA and CDR2 as SQIVND (reference sequence). The CDR3 runs to 12 residues. As DNA, the CDR3 is TGTGCCAGCAGGGGTCCCAATGAAAAACTGTTTTTT. It specifies CASRGPNEKLFF.

This clone was found a few times. The chain combines TRBV6-1 with TRBJ2-7; D remains ambiguous. The germline V and J ends were trimmed by 4 bases and 0 bases, with 7 bases remaining between them. CDR3 length: 13 amino acids. Germline values: CDR1 MNHNS, CDR2 SASEGT. The CDR3 loop is CASSGRSSYEQYF. The CDR3 DNA sequence: TGTGCCAGCAGTGGCCGGAGCTCCTACGAGCAGTACTTC.

This sequence joins TRBV12-5 and TRBJ2-1, with D tentatively TRBD1 (6 bases). The V and J ends lost 2 bases and 7 bases respectively, with 12 bases between them. CDR1 and CDR2 (germline): LGHNT, FRNRAP. The CDR3 length is 14 residues. This CDR3 reads CASGLTGQLNEQFF. DNA for the CDR3: TGTGCTAGTGGTTTGACCGGACAGCTTAATGAGCAGTTCTTC. Complete variable domain (other parts from reference TRBV12-5 and TRBJ2-1): DARVTQTPRHKVTEMGQEVTMRCQPILGHNTVFWYRQTMMQGLELLAYFRNRAPLDDSGMPKDRFSAEMPDATLATLKIQPSEPRDSAVYFCASGLTGQLNEQFFGPGTRLTVL.

The J gene is TRBJ1-3, the V gene TRBV15; 7 positions match TRBD1. The CDR3 is 21 residues long. After removal of 0 bases from V and 0 bases from J, the junction contained 17 bases not matched to a gene. Germline lookup yields CDR1 LNHNV and CDR2 YYDKDF (reference sequence). CDR3 in amino acids: CATSRDYPGQISAPSGNTIYF. Written as DNA, the CDR3 is TGTGCCACCAGCAGAGATTATCCGGGACAGATTTCTGCCCCCTCTGGAAACACCATATATTTT.

V usage is TRBV30 and J usage is TRBJ1-5; 9 bases are a match to TRBD1. The CDR3 is 14 residues long. V shed 2 bases, J shed 5 bases, and the junction held 4 bases outside the gene matches. Germline assignment: CDR1 GTSNPN and CDR2 SVGIG (reference sequence). The CDR3 here is CAWSPDRGDQPQHF. As DNA, the CDR3 is TGTGCCTGGAGTCCGGACAGGGGAGATCAGCCCCAGCATTTT.

The chain is built from TRBV5-6 and TRBJ1-5, with 8 bases matching TRBD1. There are 14 residues in the CDR3. With 3 bases clipped from V and 4 bases from J, the junction kept 3 bases outside the gene matches. Germline V gene data show CDR1 as SGHDT and CDR2 as YYEEEE. The CDR3 coding sequence is TGTGCCAGCAGCTCGAGGACAGGGAATCAGCCCCAGCATTTT. Translating gives CASSSRTGNQPQHF.

The chain couples TRBV2 to TRBJ1-1; D might be TRBD1 (5 bases). Germline V lookup: CDR1 SNHLY, CDR2 FYNNEI. V dropped 5 bases and J dropped 7 bases, with 17 bases sitting between them. This CDR3 spans 14 amino acids. The CDR3 DNA follows: TGTGCCAGCAGTCCGGGGAGGGGTCTGGGTGAAGCTTTCTTT. As protein: CASSPGRGLGEAFF.

The J gene is TRBJ2-7, the V gene TRBV4-2; a weak D match, TRBD2 (6 bases). Germline-derived CDR1 and CDR2 are LGHNA and YNFKEQ. This CDR3 is 18 amino acids long. Trimming pared 0 bases from V and 1 base from J, leaving 19 bases between. CDR3 amino acids: CASSQDWGDASRSYEQYF. CDR3 sequence (DNA): TGTGCCAGCAGCCAAGATTGGGGGGACGCTTCCCGGTCCTACGAGCAGTACTTC.

The chain carries TRBV5-1 and TRBJ1-1, with a tentative D call TRBD1 (5 bases). Germline V gene sequence: CDR1 SGHRS, CDR2 YFSETQ. The CDR3 spans 15 residues. The V end was cut by 0 bases, the J end by 3 bases, with 12 bases between. CDR3 DNA: TGCGCCAGCAGCTTGGGGCAGACAGAGTACACTGAAGCTTTCTTT. This codes for CASSLGQTEYTEAFF.

The gene calls are TRBV5-8 and TRBJ1-1, with D perhaps matching TRBD1 (6 bases). V lost 0 bases and J lost 4, with 19 bases in between. Looked up from germline, CDR1 is SGHTS and CDR2 is YDEGEE. This CDR3 comprises 17 residues. CDR3 in amino acids: CASSLATRRGSGTEAFF. In DNA, the CDR3 is TGTGCCAGCAGCTTGGCTACGCGCAGGGGTTCGGGCACTGAAGCTTTCTTT.

The chain joins TRBV27 to TRBJ1-6; the match to TRBD1 covers 8 bases. The V segment lost 6 bases and the J segment 7 bases; nucleotides outside the gene matches: 8. From germline, CDR1 is MNHEY and CDR2 SMNVEV (reference sequence). The CDR3 has 15 amino acids. The CDR3 DNA sequence: TGTGCCAGCAGCCCGCGCCAGGGGGCCAATTCACCCCTCCACTTT. Translating it yields CASSPRQGANSPLHF.

The rearrangement joins TRBV4-1 to TRBJ1-6; D not resolved. The germline V gene encodes CDR1 MGHRA and CDR2 YSYEKL. The CDR3 is 14 amino acids. V was trimmed by 1 base and J by 6 bases, leaving 7 bases between them. CDR3: CASSQGSVNSPLHF. The CDR3 DNA follows: TGCGCCAGCAGCCAAGGGAGTGTTAATTCACCCCTCCACTTT.

V is TRBV30 and J is TRBJ1-2, with TRBD1 matching over 7 bases. The germline CDR1 and CDR2 sequences are GTSNPN and SVGIG (reference sequence). This CDR3 spans 16 amino acids. J lost 5 bases, V lost 0 bases, and 12 bases had no gene match. The CDR3 DNA is TGTGCCTGGAGTGTTTATGGGGCAGGGGGTCTATATGGCTACACCTTC. Translated: CAWSVYGAGGLYGYTF.

The rearrangement links TRBV12-5 to TRBJ2-3; D is perhaps TRBD2 (5 bases). This CDR3 has 14 amino acids. The ends were cut back, 6 bases at V and 6 bases at J, with 16 bases in the middle. Germline V CDR1 and CDR2: LGHNT, FRNRAP. DNA of the CDR3: TGTGCTAGTGGGCCTGGCTGGGAGTCGGATACGCAGTATTTT. Its protein product is CASGPGWESDTQYF. Full variable domain (remainder filled in from reference TRBV12-5 and TRBJ2-3): DARVTQTPRHKVTEMGQEVTMRCQPILGHNTVFWYRQTMMQGLELLAYFRNRAPLDDSGMPKDRFSAEMPDATLATLKIQPSEPRDSAVYFCASGPGWESDTQYFGPGTRLTVL.

The V gene is TRBV23-1, the J gene TRBJ1-4; D is perhaps TRBD1 (5 bases). TRBV23-1 counts as an open reading frame of uncertain function. The V gene lost 8 bases and the J gene lost 4 bases, with 8 bases spanning the gap. This CDR3 comprises 12 residues. This CDR3 reads CASETDNEKLFF. CDR3 nucleotides: TGCGCCAGCGAGACAGATAATGAAAAACTGTTTTTT.

This clone appeared a single time. The genes are TRBV5-1 and TRBJ2-3; 8 bases fit TRBD2. J gave up 2 bases and V 1 base, and 6 bases lay outside the gene matches. This CDR3 comprises 16 residues. Germline-derived CDR1 and CDR2 are SGHRS and YFSETQ. CDR3 sequence: CASSLHRGGFTDTQYF. The CDR3 nucleotides are TGCGCCAGCAGCTTGCATCGCGGGGGGTTCACAGATACGCAGTATTTT.

V gene TRBV7-9 combines with J gene TRBJ1-4; 7 bases agree with TRBD1. With V trimmed by 3 bases and J by 5 bases, 9 bases remained unmatched. This CDR3 region has 16 residues. Germline CDR1 and CDR2: SEHNR and FQNEAQ (reference sequence). CDR3 in amino acids: CASSLGQTSVNEKLFF. In nucleotides, the CDR3 is TGTGCCAGCAGCTTGGGACAGACATCCGTGAATGAAAAACTGTTTTTT.

This chain links TRBV4-2 with TRBJ1-3; no firm D call. Per the germline V gene, CDR1 is LGHNA and CDR2 is YNFKEQ. This CDR3 comprises 18 residues. V dropped 4 bases and J dropped 2 bases, with 21 bases sitting between them. CDR3 DNA: TGTGCCAGCAGCCCGACGTCTCTTTCCGGAGAGGCTGGAAACACCATATATTTT. As protein: CASSPTSLSGEAGNTIYF.

In this sample, this clone turned up once. The V and J genes are TRBV4-1 and TRBJ2-5, with TRBD1 matching 9 bases. This CDR3 has 14 residues. Germline trimming cut 5 bases from V and 5 bases from J; bases unmatched to any gene: 6. The germline V gene has CDR1 MGHRA and CDR2 YSYEKL. CDR3 DNA sequence: TGCGCCAGCAGCGCGGACAGGGGTGCGGAGACCCAGTACTTC. This translates into CASSADRGAETQYF.

V and J are TRBV19 and TRBJ1-1, with 8 bases identical to TRBD1. Germline CDR1 is LNHDA and CDR2 is SQIVND (reference sequence). CDR3 length: 14 amino acids. V lost 4 bases, J lost 0 bases, and 1 base stayed unmatched. In nucleotides, the CDR3 is TGTGCCAGTAGTAGACAGGGGATGAACACTGAAGCTTTCTTT. Residues: CASSRQGMNTEAFF.

This chain links TRBV9 with TRBJ1-2; D is perhaps TRBD1 (6 bases). Trimming removed 2 bases from V and 7 bases from J, with 18 bases in between. CDR3 length: 15 amino acids. Germline assignment: CDR1 SGDLS and CDR2 YYNGEE. CDR3 residues: CASSVGTSVEGGYTF. The CDR3 DNA sequence: TGTGCCAGCAGCGTCGGGACATCCGTCGAGGGTGGCTACACCTTC.

The J gene is TRBJ1-2, the V gene TRBV28; D remains ambiguous. The germline V gene encodes CDR1 MDHEN and CDR2 SYDVKM. The ends were cut back, 1 base at V and 6 bases at J, with 9 bases in the middle. The CDR3 has 13 amino acids. CDR3 protein: CASSLYRGDGYTF. The CDR3 nucleotides read TGTGCCAGCAGTTTATACCGGGGTGATGGCTACACCTTC.

The sample holds one count of this clone. The chain carries TRBV4-3 and TRBJ1-4, with TRBD1 matching over 8 bases. This CDR3 comprises 16 residues. CDR1 is LGHNA, CDR2 YSLEER, per germline. V was clipped by 1 base and J by 3 bases; unmatched bases: 4. CDR3 coding DNA: TGCGCCAGCAGCCAAGTCCAGGGGGCGGCTAATGAAAAACTGTTTTTT. Protein: CASSQVQGAANEKLFF.

This chain uses TRBV7-6 with TRBJ1-3, with D unresolved. Trimming shortened V by 1 base and J by 0 bases, and 10 bases separated the two germline ends. The CDR3 sequence is 16 residues long. The germline CDR1 and CDR2 sequences are SGHVS and FNYEAQ. The CDR3 loop reads CASSLVAGYSGNTIYF. CDR3 bases: TGTGCCAGCAGCTTAGTCGCGGGCTACTCTGGAAACACCATATATTTT.

This chain uses TRBV6-6 with TRBJ1-2; unclear D gene. CDR1 is MNHNY and CDR2 is SVGAGI in the germline V gene (reference sequence). The ends were cut back, 2 bases at V and 10 bases at J, with 17 bases in the middle. The CDR3 sequence is 14 residues long. CDR3 residues: CASSYGLELDVYTF. The CDR3 nucleotides read TGTGCCAGCAGTTACGGGTTGGAGCTAGATGTCTACACCTTC.

V and J are TRBV4-3 and TRBJ2-7; TRBD1 matches 9 bases. The V segment lost 0 bases and the J segment 4 bases; nucleotides outside the gene matches: 4. CDR3 size: 15 residues. CDR1 and CDR2 (germline): LGHNA, YSLEER. CDR3: CASSQDETGGYEQYF. The CDR3 coding sequence is TGCGCCAGCAGCCAAGATGAGACAGGGGGATACGAGCAGTACTTC.

The chain employs TRBV5-1 and TRBJ2-7; 11 bases are shared with TRBD2. Germline CDR1 is SGHRS and CDR2 is YFSETQ. V was pared by 0 bases and J by 4 bases, with 9 bases of the junction left unmatched. The CDR3 is 17 amino acids. The CDR3 spells CASSLALAGGIVYEQYF. CDR3 nucleotides: TGCGCCAGCAGCTTGGCCCTAGCGGGGGGAATAGTGTACGAGCAGTACTTC.

V is TRBV4-3 and J is TRBJ2-2, with D tentatively TRBD2 (5 bases). This CDR3 region has 15 residues. The V gene lost 4 bases and the J gene lost 10 bases, with 19 bases spanning the gap. Per germline, CDR1 LGHNA and CDR2 YSLEER. The chain's CDR3 is CASSPLQATGEELFF. In nucleotides, the CDR3 is TGCGCCAGCAGCCCCCTCCAAGCTACCGGGGAGGAGCTGTTTTTT.

J is TRBJ2-7 and V is TRBV27; weak D call: TRBD2 (6 bases). The germline V gene has CDR1 MNHEY and CDR2 SMNVEV (reference sequence). CDR3 length: 13 amino acids. The V end was cut by 3 bases, the J end by 4 bases, with 10 bases between. Here the CDR3 reads CASSFSAGYEQYF. In DNA, the CDR3 is TGTGCCAGCAGTTTTAGTGCGGGGTACGAGCAGTACTTC.

The chain joins TRBV6-5 to TRBJ2-7; 10 nucleotides line up with TRBD1. This CDR3 comprises 14 residues. In germline, CDR1 is MNHEY, CDR2 SVGAGI. Trimming took 5 bases from V and 2 from J; bases not matched to a gene: 3. The CDR3 region has the DNA TGTGCCAGCAGTCGACAGGGGGCCCCCTACGAGCAGTACTTC. It encodes CASSRQGAPYEQYF.

This chain uses TRBV2 with TRBJ2-7; the D is unclear. Germline-derived CDR1 and CDR2 are SNHLY and FYNNEI. The CDR3 covers 14 residues. Trimming pared 0 bases from V and 3 bases from J, leaving 9 bases between. As DNA, the CDR3 is TGTGCCAGCAGTGAAGCGCTTGGCAGCTACGAGCAGTACTTC. It codes for CASSEALGSYEQYF.

The table lists this clone with a count of one. The chain combines TRBV4-3 with TRBJ2-1, with D maybe TRBD1 (6 bases). V was pared by 1 base and J by 2 bases, with 15 bases between. Germline CDR1 LGHNA, CDR2 YSLEER. CDR3 length: 17 amino acids. The CDR3 nucleotides are TGCGCCAGCAGCCAAGGACCCCCGGACAGCACCTACAATGAGCAGTTCTTC. Its translation: CASSQGPPDSTYNEQFF.